This entry is about one T cell receptor (beta chain). Its antigen has not been determined. Nothing much larger sits one base from this clone, and base qualities are not available. Based on the germline V gene, the CDR1 and CDR2 sequences are MDHEN and SYDVKM. Between the V and J ends, shortened by 3 bases and 7 bases respectively, the junction contains 18 bases. Its CDR3 holds 16 amino acids, cysteine through phenylalanine. CDR3 DNA only is kept here, 48 bases in frame from base 1. Receptor amplification or capture employed the immunoSEQ multiplex PCR assay. TCRdb retrieved this table from immuneACCESS and kept in-frame rearrangements only. Not all clones are present; in checked studies, unresolved V genes account for under half, and no reason is known for the remainder. This sample holds roughly 76,000 clones; approximately 94% were observed only once. Of the sample, 4.8% is held by the ten largest clones.

This sample is drawn from a study of control samples from healthy donors and cancer patients (dated by TCRdb to 2018 to 2021). Sequenced sample: blood. This TCR derives from a woman between 18 and 29 years old in good health. The chain was built from TRBV28 and TRBJ1-4; tentative D gene TRBD1, with 5 bases matching. The CDR3 has the sequence CASSLIGAGGVEKLFF. The DNA sequence is TGTGCCAGCAGTTTGATCGGGGCCGGGGGAGTTGAAAAACTGTTTTTT.